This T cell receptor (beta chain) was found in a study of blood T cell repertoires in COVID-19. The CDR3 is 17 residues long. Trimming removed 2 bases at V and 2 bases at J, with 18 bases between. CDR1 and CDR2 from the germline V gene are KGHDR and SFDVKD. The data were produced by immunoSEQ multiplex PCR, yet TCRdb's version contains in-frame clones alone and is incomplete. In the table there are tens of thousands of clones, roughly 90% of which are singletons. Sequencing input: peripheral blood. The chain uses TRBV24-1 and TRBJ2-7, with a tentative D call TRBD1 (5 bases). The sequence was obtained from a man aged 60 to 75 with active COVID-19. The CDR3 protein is CATSDWAGPHYTYEQYF. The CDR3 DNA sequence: TGTGCCACCAGTGATTGGGCAGGGCCCCACTATACCTACGAGCAGTACTTC.